The 10 T cell receptor beta chains given below trace back to one sample, sequenced in a study of blood T cell repertoires in COVID-19 (dated by TCRdb to about 2020). The library relied on the immunoSEQ multiplex PCR assay. Held by TCRdb, this immuneACCESS table contains in-frame sequences only and omits some clones. Under half of the omission traces to an unresolved V gene where checked; the cause of the rest is unknown. The sample has roughly 280,000 clones on record, less than 90% of them singletons. The ten largest make up roughly 4% of the sample. The sequencing input was peripheral blood. The receptors were sampled from a man aged 55 to 70 with acute or convalescent COVID-19.

In its sample, this clone was seen once. The chain uses TRBV7-3 and TRBJ2-1, with 11 bases fitting TRBD2. V lost 5 bases, J lost 9 bases, and 12 bases stayed unmatched. The CDR3 extends over 16 amino acids. Per the germline V gene, CDR1 is SGHTA and CDR2 is FQGTGA. The DNA for the CDR3 is TGTGCCAGCAGCCGCAACCGACTAGCGGGATTGAGTGAGCAGTTCTTC. As protein: CASSRNRLAGLSEQFF.

The chain links TRBV6-1 to TRBJ2-7; perhaps TRBD2 as D (6 bases). V lost 1 base and J 3 bases, leaving 16 bases between the germline ends. The CDR3 totals 16 residues. The germline V gene encodes CDR1 MNHNS and CDR2 SASEGT. CDR3 sequence reads: CASSEGRGQVGYEQYF. The CDR3, as DNA: TGTGCCAGCAGTGAAGGGCGGGGCCAGGTAGGCTACGAGCAGTACTTC.

This chain links TRBV9 with TRBJ2-3; a weak D match, TRBD1 (5 bases). Trimming cost V 0 bases and J 6 bases, with 17 bases left between them. This CDR3 region has 16 residues. Looked up from germline, CDR1 is SGDLS and CDR2 is YYNGEE. The CDR3 is CASSVGQFKSADTQYF. CDR3 DNA: TGTGCCAGCAGCGTAGGACAGTTTAAAAGCGCGGATACGCAGTATTTT.

The V gene is TRBV27, the J gene TRBJ2-7; TRBD2 aligns across 15 bases. This CDR3 contains 17 residues. Germline V gene sequence: CDR1 MNHEY, CDR2 SMNVEV (reference sequence). The ends lost 5 bases at V and 6 bases at J; junction bases unmatched: 11. CDR3 sequence (DNA): TGTGCCAGCAGTCTCAAGGGACTAGCGGGAGGAATCTCCGAGCAGTACTTC. Translation gives CASSLKGLAGGISEQYF.

V and J are TRBV14 and TRBJ2-3; D remains ambiguous. V gave up 4 bases and J gave up 3 bases, with 11 bases separating them. The V gene's germline CDR1 is SGHDN and CDR2 FVKESK. This CDR3 region has 14 residues. The CDR3 region has the DNA TGTGCCAGCAGCCCCAGGATGTGGACAGATACGCAGTATTTT. This codes for CASSPRMWTDTQYF.

The chain has TRBV13 and TRBJ2-3, with D possibly TRBD1 on 5 matching bases. Trimming pared 6 bases from V and 5 bases from J, leaving 9 bases between. This CDR3 is 12 amino acids long. Looked up from germline, CDR1 is PRHDT and CDR2 is FYEKMQ (reference sequence). The DNA of the CDR3 is TGTGCCAGCAGGTGGGGCAGAGATACGCAGTATTTT. It specifies CASRWGRDTQYF.

This chain joins TRBV10-3 and TRBJ2-7; 8 positions agree with TRBD2. CDR3 length equals 14 residues. V shed 4 bases, J shed 4 bases, and the junction held 6 bases outside the gene matches. CDR1 and CDR2 from the germline V gene are ENHRY and SYGVKD. CDR3 sequence: CAISAAGGYYEQYF. CDR3 sequence (DNA): TGTGCCATCAGTGCTGCGGGGGGCTATTACGAGCAGTACTTC.

This clone was observed a few times. This rearrangement joins TRBV7-6 to TRBJ1-1; perhaps TRBD1 as D (5 bases). V lost 5 bases and J 1 base, leaving 17 bases between the germline ends. The CDR3 contains 16 residues. Looked up from germline, CDR1 is SGHVS and CDR2 is FNYEAQ. CDR3 residues: CASSPRSGGGNTEAFF. DNA for the CDR3: TGTGCCAGCAGCCCCCGATCTGGGGGGGGGAACACTGAAGCTTTCTTT. The entire variable domain, with the rest obtained from reference TRBV7-6 and TRBJ1-1, is as follows: GAGVSQSPRYKVTKRGQDVALRCDPISGHVSLYWYRQALGQGPEFLTYFNYEAQQDKSGLPNDRFSAERPEGSISTLTIQRTEQRDSAMYRCASSPRSGGGNTEAFFGQGTRLTVV.

The chain is built from TRBV9 and TRBJ2-3; 9 bases agree with TRBD2. Germline V gene data show CDR1 as SGDLS and CDR2 as YYNGEE. The CDR3 extends over 18 amino acids. Trimming took 3 bases from V and 0 from J; bases not matched to a gene: 11. The CDR3 DNA reads TGTGCCAGCAGCGAGCCGGGACTAGCTCTCTCTAGCACAGATACGCAGTATTTT. It translates to CASSEPGLALSSTDTQYF.

The genes are TRBV5-4 and TRBJ2-5; TRBD2 matches 10 bases. Trimming cost V 2 bases and J 5 bases; bases outside gene matches: 6. The length of the CDR3 is 15 residues. From germline, CDR1 is SGHNT and CDR2 YYREEE (reference sequence). The CDR3 sequence is CASSFRTSGRETQYF. CDR3 sequence (DNA): TGTGCCAGCAGCTTTCGGACTAGCGGAAGGGAGACCCAGTACTTC. The entire variable domain, with the rest obtained from reference TRBV5-4 and TRBJ2-5, is as follows: ETGVTQSPTHLIKTRGQQVTLRCSSQSGHNTVSWYQQALGQGPQFIFQYYREEENGRGNFPPRFSGLQFPNYSSELNVNALELDDSALYLCASSFRTSGRETQYFGPGTRLLVL.